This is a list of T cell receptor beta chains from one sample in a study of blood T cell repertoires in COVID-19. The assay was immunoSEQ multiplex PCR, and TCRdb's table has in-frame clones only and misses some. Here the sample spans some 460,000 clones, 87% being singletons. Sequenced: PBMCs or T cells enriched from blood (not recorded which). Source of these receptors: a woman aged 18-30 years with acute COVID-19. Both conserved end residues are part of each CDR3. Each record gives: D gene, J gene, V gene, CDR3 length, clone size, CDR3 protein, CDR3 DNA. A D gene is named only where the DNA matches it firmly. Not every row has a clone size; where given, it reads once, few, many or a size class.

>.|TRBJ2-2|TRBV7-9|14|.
CASSLEGGTGELFF
TGTGCCAGCAGCTTAGAGGGAGGTACCGGGGAGCTGTTTTTT
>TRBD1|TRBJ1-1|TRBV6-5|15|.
CASSRKPTGATEAFF
TGTGCCAGCAGTCGGAAACCTACAGGGGCCACTGAAGCTTTCTTT
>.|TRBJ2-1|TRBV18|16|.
CASSQSSGTQYNEQFF
TGTGCCAGCTCACAATCCAGCGGGACACAGTACAATGAGCAGTTCTTC
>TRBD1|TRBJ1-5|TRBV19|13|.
CASSTGGNQPQHF
TGTGCCAGTAGCACAGGGGGCAATCAGCCCCAGCATTTT
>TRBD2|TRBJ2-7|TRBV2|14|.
CASSKAGGIYEQYF
TGTGCCAGCAGCAAAGCGGGAGGGATCTACGAGCAGTACTTC
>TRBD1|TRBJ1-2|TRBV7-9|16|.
CASSHPPGQVAYGYTF
TGTGCCAGCAGTCACCCTCCGGGACAGGTTGCTTATGGCTACACCTTC
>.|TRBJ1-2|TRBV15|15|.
CATSRDRGTPYGYTF
TGTGCCACCAGCAGAGATCGGGGGACTCCCTATGGCTACACCTTC
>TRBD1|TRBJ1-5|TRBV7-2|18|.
CASSLVAGGAGSNQPQHF
TGTGCCAGCAGCTTAGTTGCAGGGGGCGCAGGGAGCAATCAGCCCCAGCATTTT
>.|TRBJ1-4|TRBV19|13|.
CASTDRSAMELFF
TGTGCCAGTACCGACAGGTCTGCTATGGAACTGTTTTTT
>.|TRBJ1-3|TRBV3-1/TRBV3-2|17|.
CASSQGSARISGNTIYF
TGTGCCAGCAGCCAAGGGAGCGCTCGGATCTCTGGAAACACCATATATTTT
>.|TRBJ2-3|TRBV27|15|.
CARRLCGDRTDTQYF
TGTGCCAGGAGGTTGTGCGGGGACCGCACAGATACGCAGTATTTT
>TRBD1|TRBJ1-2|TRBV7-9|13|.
CASSLKETGAYTF
TGTGCCAGCAGCTTAAAGGAGACAGGGGCCTACACCTTC
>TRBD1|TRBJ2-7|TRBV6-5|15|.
CASSYSDRSIYEQYF
TGTGCCAGCAGTTACTCGGACAGGAGCATCTACGAGCAGTACTTC
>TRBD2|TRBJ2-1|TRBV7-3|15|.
CASSLKLAGYNEQFF
TGTGCCAGCAGCTTAAAACTAGCGGGGTACAATGAGCAGTTCTTC
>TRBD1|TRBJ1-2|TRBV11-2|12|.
CASSPGQGGYTF
TGTGCCAGCAGCCCCGGACAGGGAGGCTACACCTTC
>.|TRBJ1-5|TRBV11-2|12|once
CASSFAGQPQHF
TGTGCCAGCAGCTTCGCAGGGCAGCCCCAGCATTTT
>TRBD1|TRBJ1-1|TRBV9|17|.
CASSYRTGGAENTEAFF
TGTGCCAGCAGCTACAGGACAGGGGGCGCCGAAAACACTGAAGCTTTCTTT
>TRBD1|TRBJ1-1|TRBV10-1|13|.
CASSETGQVIAFF
TGCGCCAGCAGTGAAACCGGACAGGTAATTGCTTTCTTT
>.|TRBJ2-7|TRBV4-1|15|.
CASRFDGGGPYEQYF
TGCGCCAGCAGATTCGACGGCGGGGGCCCCTACGAGCAGTACTTC
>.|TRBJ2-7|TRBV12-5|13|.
CASGLAGGYEQYF
TGTGCTAGTGGTTTGGCAGGGGGGTACGAGCAGTACTTC
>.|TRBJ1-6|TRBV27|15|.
CASSLSTGTRSPLHF
TGTGCCAGCAGTTTATCGACAGGAACACGGTCACCCCTCCACTTT
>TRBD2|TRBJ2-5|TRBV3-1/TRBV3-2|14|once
CASSQDSSGRTQYF
TGTGCCAGCAGCCAAGATTCGAGCGGGAGGACCCAGTACTTC
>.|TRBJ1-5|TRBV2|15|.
CASSESAASNQPQHF
TGTGCCAGCAGTGAATCGGCGGCTAGCAATCAGCCCCAGCATTTT
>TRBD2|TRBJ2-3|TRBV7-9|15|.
CASSLASGGTDTQYF
TGTGCCAGCAGCTTAGCTAGCGGGGGCACAGATACGCAGTATTTT
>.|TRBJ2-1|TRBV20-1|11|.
CSAGTDNEQFF
TGCAGTGCTGGGACTGACAATGAGCAGTTCTTC
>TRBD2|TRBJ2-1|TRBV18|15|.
CASSALAGGYNEQFF
TGTGCCAGCTCAGCGTTAGCGGGAGGGTACAATGAGCAGTTCTTC
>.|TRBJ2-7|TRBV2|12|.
CASRAGFPEQYF
TGTGCCAGCAGGGCAGGGTTTCCCGAGCAGTACTTC
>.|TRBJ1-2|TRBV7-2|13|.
CASSFDNNYGYTF
TGTGCCAGCAGCTTCGACAATAACTATGGCTACACCTTC
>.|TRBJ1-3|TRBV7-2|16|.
CASSSWSLAAGNTIYF
TGTGCCAGCAGCTCGTGGAGTCTCGCGGCTGGAAACACCATATATTTT
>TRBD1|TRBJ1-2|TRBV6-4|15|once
CASSAYTGGELGYTF
TGTGCCAGCAGTGCGTATACAGGGGGCGAGCTTGGCTACACCTTC
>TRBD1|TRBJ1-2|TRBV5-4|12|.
CASSLQGDGYTF
TGTGCCAGCAGCTTACAGGGGGATGGCTACACCTTC
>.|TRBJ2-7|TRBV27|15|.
CASSLVSSTSYEQYF
TGTGCCAGCAGTTTAGTGTCCTCCACTTCCTACGAGCAGTACTTC
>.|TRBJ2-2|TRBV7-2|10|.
CASRSGELFF
TGTGCCAGCAGGTCTGGGGAGCTGTTTTTT
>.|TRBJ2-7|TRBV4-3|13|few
CASSQDYEFQQYF
TGCGCCAGCAGCCAAGATTACGAGTTCCAGCAGTACTTC
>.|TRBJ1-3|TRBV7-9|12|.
CASSNNRNTIYF
TGTGCCAGCAGCAACAATCGAAACACCATATATTTT
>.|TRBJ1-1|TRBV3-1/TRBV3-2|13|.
CASSRREGTEAFF
TGTGCCAGCAGCCGCCGGGAAGGTACCGAAGCTTTCTTT
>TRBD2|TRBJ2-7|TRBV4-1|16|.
CASSLTPSGGVYEQYF
TGCGCCAGCAGCCTAACCCCTAGCGGGGGGGTCTACGAGCAGTACTTC
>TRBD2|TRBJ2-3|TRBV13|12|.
CASSFSGSGQYF
TGTGCCAGCAGCTTCAGCGGGAGTGGGCAGTATTTT
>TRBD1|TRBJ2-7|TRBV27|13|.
CASSLGQGSEQYF
TGTGCCAGCAGTCTTGGACAGGGGTCGGAGCAGTACTTC
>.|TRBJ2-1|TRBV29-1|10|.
CSSGGNEQFF
TGCAGCTCCGGAGGGAATGAGCAGTTCTTC
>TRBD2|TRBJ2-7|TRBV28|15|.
CASSLGFGLAYEQYF
TGTGCCAGCAGTTTAGGGTTCGGACTAGCCTACGAGCAGTACTTC
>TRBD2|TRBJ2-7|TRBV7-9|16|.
CASSPLGLAGSWEQYF
TGTGCCAGCAGCCCACTAGGACTAGCGGGGTCCTGGGAGCAGTACTTC
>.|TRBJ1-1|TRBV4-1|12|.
CASSQRDTEAFF
TGCGCCAGCAGCCAGAGGGACACTGAAGCTTTCTTT
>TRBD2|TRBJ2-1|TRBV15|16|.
CATKPSGGPRGSEQFF
TGTGCCACCAAGCCGTCGGGGGGACCTAGGGGAAGTGAGCAGTTCTTC
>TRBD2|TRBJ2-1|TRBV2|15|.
CASSDLAGRLNEQFF
TGTGCCAGCAGCGACCTAGCGGGGCGGTTAAATGAGCAGTTCTTC
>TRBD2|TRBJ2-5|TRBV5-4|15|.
CASSFSGGPQKAQYF
TGTGCCAGCAGCTTCAGCGGGGGGCCCCAAAAGGCCCAGTACTTC
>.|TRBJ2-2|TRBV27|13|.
CASSFRNTGELFF
TGTGCCAGCAGCTTCAGGAACACCGGGGAGCTGTTTTTT
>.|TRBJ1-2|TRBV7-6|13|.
CASSPGQGYGYTF
TGTGCCAGCAGCCCGGGACAAGGCTATGGCTACACCTTC
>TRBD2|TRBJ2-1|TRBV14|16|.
CASSHLAGGLYNEQFF
TGTGCCAGCAGCCACTTAGCGGGGGGGCTATACAATGAGCAGTTCTTC
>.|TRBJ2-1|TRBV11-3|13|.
CASSWSGDNEQFF
TGTGCCAGCAGCTGGTCCGGGGACAATGAGCAGTTCTTC
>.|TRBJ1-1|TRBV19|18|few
CASSANRGAHLTDTEAFF
TGTGCCAGTAGTGCAAACCGGGGGGCCCACCTCACGGACACTGAAGCTTTCTTT
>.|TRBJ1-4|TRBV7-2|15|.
CASSLVGQTNEKLFF
TGTGCCAGCAGCTTAGTAGGACAGACTAATGAAAAACTGTTTTTT
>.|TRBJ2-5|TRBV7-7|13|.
CASSLDSGETQYF
TGTGCCAGCAGCTTAGATTCAGGGGAGACCCAGTACTTC
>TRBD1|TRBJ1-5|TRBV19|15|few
CASSHETGVGQPQHF
TGTGCCAGTAGTCATGAGACAGGGGTAGGTCAGCCCCAGCATTTT
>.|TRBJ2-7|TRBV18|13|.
CASSPTGTYEQYF
TGTGCCAGCTCACCGACAGGTACCTACGAGCAGTACTTC
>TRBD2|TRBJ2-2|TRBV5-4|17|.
CASSLADLAGVAGELFF
TGTGCCAGCAGCTTGGCAGACCTAGCGGGAGTAGCCGGGGAGCTGTTTTTT
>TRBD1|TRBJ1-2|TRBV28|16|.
CASSGTGGTANYGYTF
TGTGCCAGCAGTGGGACAGGGGGAACAGCTAACTATGGCTACACCTTC
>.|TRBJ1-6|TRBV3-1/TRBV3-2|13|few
CASTPGDNSPLHF
TGTGCCAGCACTCCGGGGGATAATTCACCCCTCCACTTT